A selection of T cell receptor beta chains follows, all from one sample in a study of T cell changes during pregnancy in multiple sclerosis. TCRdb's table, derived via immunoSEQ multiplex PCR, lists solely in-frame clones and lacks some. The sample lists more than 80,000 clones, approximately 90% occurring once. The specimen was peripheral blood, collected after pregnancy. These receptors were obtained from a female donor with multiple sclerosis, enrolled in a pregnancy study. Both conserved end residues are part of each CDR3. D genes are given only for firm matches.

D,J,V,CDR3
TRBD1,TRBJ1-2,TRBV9,CASSGGTGGFYGYTF
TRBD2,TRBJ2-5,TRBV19,CATAKGLAGQETQYF
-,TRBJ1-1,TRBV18,CASSPQGGTTEAFF
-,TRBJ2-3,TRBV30,CAWLQMATQYF
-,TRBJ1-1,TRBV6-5,CASSYGSQEGNTEAFF
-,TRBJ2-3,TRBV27,CASKLNGGLSTDTQYF
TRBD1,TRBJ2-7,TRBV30,CAWSPLDRGSSYEQYF
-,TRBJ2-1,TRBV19,CASSMGPSTGQFF
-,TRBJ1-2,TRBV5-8,CASSFGGDYGYTF
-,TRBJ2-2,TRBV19,CASSIKRTGELFF
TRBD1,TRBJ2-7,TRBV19,CASSTGDSSFYEQYF
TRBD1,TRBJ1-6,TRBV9,CATATGGENSPLHF
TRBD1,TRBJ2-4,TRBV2,CASKIDRGTSLAKNIQYF
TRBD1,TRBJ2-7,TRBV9,CASSVAPPGQGAGEQYF
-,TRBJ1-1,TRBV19,CASKLAGYTEAFF
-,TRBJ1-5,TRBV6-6,CASSYVNQPQHF
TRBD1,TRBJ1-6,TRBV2,CASSVGTGGNNSPLHF
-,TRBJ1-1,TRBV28,CASSSRGGNTEAFF
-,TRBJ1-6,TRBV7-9,CASSLNPRSPLHF
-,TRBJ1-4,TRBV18,CASSPGATNEKLFF
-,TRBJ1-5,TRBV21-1,CASSKRRRGSQPQHF
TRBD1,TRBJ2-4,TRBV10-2,CASSELTGENIQYF
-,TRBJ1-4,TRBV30,CAWSLGDEKLFF
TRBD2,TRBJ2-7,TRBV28,CASSPSLAGGSEQYF
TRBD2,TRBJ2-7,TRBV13,CASSSKSGAYEQYF
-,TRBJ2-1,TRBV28,CASRGTPDNEQFF
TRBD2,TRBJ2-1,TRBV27,CASSLIRGTSQNEQFF
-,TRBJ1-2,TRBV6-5,CASRASGNYGYTF
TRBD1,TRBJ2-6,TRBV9,CASTGAGGANVLTF
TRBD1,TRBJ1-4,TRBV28,CASRDRGRLGKEKLFF
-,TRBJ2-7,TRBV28,CASRDTGPSSYEQYF
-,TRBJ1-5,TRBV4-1,CASSLTLQGLNQPQHF